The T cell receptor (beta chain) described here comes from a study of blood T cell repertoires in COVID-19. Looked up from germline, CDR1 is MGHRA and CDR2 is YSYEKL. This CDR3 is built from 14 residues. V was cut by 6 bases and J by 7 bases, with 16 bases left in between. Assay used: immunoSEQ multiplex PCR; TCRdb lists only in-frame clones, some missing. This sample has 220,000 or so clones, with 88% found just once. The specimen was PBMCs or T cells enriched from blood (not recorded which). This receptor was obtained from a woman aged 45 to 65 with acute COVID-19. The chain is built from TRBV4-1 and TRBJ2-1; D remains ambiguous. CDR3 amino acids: CASRPLLRSNEQFF. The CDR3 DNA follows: TGCGCCAGCAGACCCCTCCTCCGGTCGAATGAGCAGTTCTTC.